A single sample is the source of the 15 T cell receptor beta chains below, sequenced in a study of identical twins' blood T cells. TCRdb analysed the 5' RACE reads with MiXCR anew, one entry per CDR3 protein. Here the sample spans 400,000 or so distinct CDR3 sequences, about 28% being singletons. What was sequenced was PBMCs. The origin of the receptors is a woman aged 18 to 55 in good health.

The V and J genes are TRBV6-2 or TRBV6-3 and TRBJ2-5; no firm D call. Deletions cut 7 bases from V and 4 bases from J, with 10 bases between. The length of the CDR3 is 12 residues. Germline CDR1 reads MNHEY; CDR2 reads SVGEGT. This chain's CDR3 is CASKSARETQYF. In nucleotides, the CDR3 is TGTGCCAGCAAGAGTGCAAGAGAGACCCAGTACTTC.

This chain links TRBV5-6 with TRBJ1-5; D not resolved. The V and J ends lost 0 bases and 9 bases respectively, with 7 bases between them. This CDR3 contains 12 residues. Germline CDR1 is SGHDT and CDR2 is YYEEEE. The CDR3 nucleotides read TGTGCCAGCAGCTTGGGACGGGGGCCCCAGCATTTT. It codes for CASSLGRGPQHF.

The chain is built from TRBV5-5 and TRBJ1-6; TRBD1 aligns across 7 bases. Germline CDR1 and CDR2: SGHKS and YYEKEE (reference sequence). This CDR3 contains 14 residues. J was trimmed by 9 bases and V by 0 bases; bases with no gene match: 3. CDR3 nucleotide sequence: TGTGCCAGCAGCTTGGGACAGGGTCCTTCACCCCTCCACTTT. It is translated as CASSLGQGPSPLHF.

The chain carries TRBV7-9 and TRBJ1-1; 10 bases match TRBD1. The V and J ends lost 7 bases and 9 bases, in that order; junction bases with no gene match: 5. The length of the CDR3 is 12 residues. The germline CDR1 and CDR2 sequences are SEHNR and FQNEAQ (reference sequence). The CDR3 nucleotides read TGTGCCAGCAACCCGACAGGGGGCAAAGCTTTCTTT. The encoded protein is CASNPTGGKAFF.

This clonotype was seen repeatedly, ten times or more. J is TRBJ1-2 and V is TRBV20-1; D unclear. The length of the CDR3 is 13 residues. Germline V gene lookup returns CDR1 DFQATT and CDR2 SNEGSKA (reference sequence). With 5 bases removed from V and 0 bases from J, the gap between germline ends came to 10 bases. DNA of the CDR3: TGCAGTGCTGCCGGGCTCGCTAACTATGGCTACACCTTC. This sequence encodes CSAAGLANYGYTF.

This chain joins TRBV2 and TRBJ1-3; D is perhaps TRBD1 (6 bases). Germline V lookup: CDR1 SNHLY, CDR2 FYNNEI. This CDR3 has 16 amino acids. Between the trimmed V and J ends, which lost 8 bases and 4 bases, there was a span of 21 bases. The DNA for the CDR3 is TGTGCCAGCGGCCCATTACAGGGACACTTGGGAAACACCATATATTTT. Residues: CASGPLQGHLGNTIYF.

The chain uses TRBV29-1 and TRBJ1-1, with D unresolved. V was clipped by 5 bases and J by 1 base, with 5 bases between them. CDR3 length equals 11 residues. CDR1 and CDR2 (germline): SQVTM, ANQGSEA. This CDR3 is CSVQENTEAFF. In DNA, the CDR3 is TGCAGCGTTCAGGAGAACACTGAAGCTTTCTTT. Looking up the rest from reference TRBV29-1 and TRBJ1-1 gives the full variable domain: SAVISQKPSRDICQRGTSLTIQCQVDSQVTMMFWYRQQPGQSLTLIATANQGSEATYESGFVIDKFPISRPNLTFSTLTVSNMSPEDSSIYLCSVQENTEAFFGQGTRLTVV.

The sample holds a few counts of this clonotype. This chain connects TRBV19 to TRBJ1-1; the D gene is possibly TRBD1 (6 bases). The V gene lost 7 bases and the J gene lost 4 bases, with 16 bases spanning the gap. The CDR3 has 14 residues. Germline CDR1 reads LNHDA; CDR2 reads SQIVND (reference sequence). DNA of the CDR3: TGTGCCAGTACCAATGACAGGTGGAGCACTGAAGCTTTCTTT. Translation gives CASTNDRWSTEAFF.

This clonotype was observed many times. The chain joins TRBV4-1 to TRBJ1-1; 7 nucleotides match TRBD1. V lost 4 bases, J lost 4 bases, and 15 bases stayed unmatched. There are 17 residues in the CDR3. Germline V CDR1 and CDR2: MGHRA, YSYEKL. CDR3 residues: CASSRRQRQGRITEAFF. The CDR3 DNA sequence: TGCGCCAGCAGCCGAAGACAAAGACAGGGAAGGATCACTGAAGCTTTCTTT.

This clonotype was seen only a few times. The chain joins TRBV7-9 to TRBJ1-6; no definite D call. V lost 5 bases and J 11 bases, leaving 25 bases between the germline ends. Per the germline V gene, CDR1 is SEHNR and CDR2 is FQNEAQ (reference sequence). This CDR3 region has 17 residues. CDR3 amino acids: CASSNLLEAAVETPLHF. The DNA for the CDR3 is TGTGCCAGCAGCAACCTTCTTGAGGCAGCGGTGGAAACACCCCTCCACTTT.

V is TRBV7-3 and J is TRBJ2-2, with D hard to call. In germline, CDR1 is SGHTA, CDR2 FQGTGA. The CDR3 is 15 residues long. The V and J ends lost 6 bases and 0 bases respectively, with 11 bases between them. For the CDR3, the DNA is TGTGCCAGCAGTCGGTGGGATTCGAACACCGGGGAGCTGTTTTTT. This sequence encodes CASSRWDSNTGELFF.

This chain uses TRBV6-2 or TRBV6-3 with TRBJ2-7, with TRBD2 matching 7 bases. Germline V gives CDR1 MNHEY, CDR2 SVGEGT. Losses at the gene ends were 7 bases for V and 4 bases for J; bases not matched to a gene: 13. CDR3 length equals 15 residues. DNA for the CDR3: TGTGCCAGCACTAACGCGCGGGGGAGTGATTACGAGCAGTACTTC. Amino acid sequence: CASTNARGSDYEQYF.

This clonotype was seen a few times. The chain employs TRBV7-2 and TRBJ1-1; D remains ambiguous. This CDR3 region has 13 residues. From germline, CDR1 is SGHTA and CDR2 FQGNSA. Trimming pared 7 bases from V and 1 base from J, leaving 10 bases between. CDR3 in DNA: TGTGCCAGCAATCGAGATGCGAACACTGAAGCTTTCTTT. Encoded protein: CASNRDANTEAFF.

The chain combines TRBV9 with TRBJ1-1, with D possibly being TRBD1 (6 bases). With 6 bases removed from V and 4 bases from J, the gap between germline ends came to 13 bases. CDR3 length: 13 residues. Germline V gene lookup returns CDR1 SGDLS and CDR2 YYNGEE. In DNA form, the CDR3 reads TGTGCCAGCAACCGCGGGGGGCTCACTGAAGCTTTCTTT. Its translation is CASNRGGLTEAFF.

At least ten counts were recorded for this clonotype. The chain links TRBV12-3 or TRBV12-4 to TRBJ2-2, with D unresolved. The CDR3 totals 12 residues. The V end lost 5 bases, the J end lost 8 bases, and 9 bases lay between the germline ends. CDR3 protein: CASSLGIGELFF. The CDR3 DNA sequence: TGTGCCAGCAGTCTAGGCATTGGGGAGCTGTTTTTT.